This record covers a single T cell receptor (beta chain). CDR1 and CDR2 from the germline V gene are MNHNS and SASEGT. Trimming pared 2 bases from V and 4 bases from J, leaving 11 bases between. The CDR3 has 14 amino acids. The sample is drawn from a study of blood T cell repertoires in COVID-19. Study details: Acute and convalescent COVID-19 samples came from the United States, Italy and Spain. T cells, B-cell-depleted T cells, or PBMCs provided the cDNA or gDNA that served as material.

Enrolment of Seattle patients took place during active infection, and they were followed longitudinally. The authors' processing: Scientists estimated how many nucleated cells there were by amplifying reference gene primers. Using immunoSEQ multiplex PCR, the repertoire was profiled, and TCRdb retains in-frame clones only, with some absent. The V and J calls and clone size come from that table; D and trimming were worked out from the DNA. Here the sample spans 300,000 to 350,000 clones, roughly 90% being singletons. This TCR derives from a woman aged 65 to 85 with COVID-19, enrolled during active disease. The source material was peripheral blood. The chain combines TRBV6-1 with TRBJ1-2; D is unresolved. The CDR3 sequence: CASSESTEIYGYTF. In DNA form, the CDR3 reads TGTGCCAGCAGTGAATCTACAGAAATCTATGGCTACACCTTC.